The source of this TCR beta chain is a study of graft-versus-host responses after intestinal transplantation. Notes on the study in general: Early after transplant, HvG declines were associated with peak levels of circulating GvH clones.

CDR1 is LNHDA and CDR2 is SQIVND in the germline V gene (reference sequence). Trimming shortened V by 5 bases and J by 2 bases, and 15 bases separated the two germline ends. The CDR3 is 16 residues long. Sequencing used immunoSEQ multiplex PCR; TCRdb keeps in-frame clones, though not all of them. The sample has roughly 120,000 clones, 75% to 95% seen once; the top ten hold about 0.18%. As to this clone: Its specificity is unknown.

The rearrangement joins TRBV19 to TRBJ2-2; tentatively, D is TRBD1 (6 bases). This TCR came from a human donor who received an intestinal transplant. Source: unstimulated CD4+ T cells sorted from spleen or lymph node cells, taken before intestinal transplant. Here the CDR3 reads CASSPEAGANTGELFF. As DNA, the CDR3 is TGTGCCAGTAGTCCCGAGGCAGGGGCCAACACCGGGGAGCTGTTTTTT.